This T cell receptor (beta chain) was retrieved from a study of blood T cell repertoires in COVID-19. From germline, CDR1 is MNHEY and CDR2 SVGAGI. The CDR3 loop spans 15 amino acids. Trimming at V came to 11 bases and at J to 0 bases, leaving 9 bases not matched to a gene. Under the authors' procedure: It was from reference gene primer amplification that nucleated cell counts were estimated. Some clones are missing from TCRdb's copy, which holds only in-frame ones; the method was immunoSEQ multiplex PCR. V, J and clone size reflect that table, while D and trimming were determined from the DNA. The sample lists a few hundred thousand clones, about 88% seen once, with under 9.5% in the top ten.

The sequence was collected from a woman aged 55 to 70 who had recovered from COVID-19. Sequencing was done on a sample of PBMCs or T cells enriched from blood (not recorded which). This chain uses TRBV6-5 with TRBJ2-1; 8 bases fit TRBD2. In nucleotides, the CDR3 is TGTGCCGGCTCACGGGGGGGTCTCTCCTACAATGAGCAGTTCTTC. Protein product: CAGSRGGLSYNEQFF.